Below are 16 T cell receptor beta chains sequenced from a single sample in a study of beta chain features in type 1 diabetes. Study observations and caveats: Moderate but significant shortening of TCRB CDR3s was recorded in all four CD4+ subsets from Type 1 diabetes patients.

No antigen has been identified for these receptors. Expressed TCRB transcripts were sequenced, since all the RNA that had been isolated was reverse transcribed. The assay was immunoSEQ multiplex PCR, and TCRdb's table has in-frame clones only and misses some. The sample contains hundreds of thousands of clones, roughly 12% of which appear only once. Sequenced: naive CD4+ T cells from blood. The receptors were gathered from a man aged 18 to 29 with type 1 diabetes.

This clone was picked up a small number of times. V and J are TRBV15 and TRBJ1-1; D unresolved. The CDR3 has 13 amino acids. CDR1 and CDR2 (germline): LNHNV, YYDKDF (reference sequence). Trimming took 0 bases from V and 11 from J, leaving 13 bases between them. DNA for the CDR3: TGTGCCACCAGCAGAGATGGTGGGAGTCAGGCTTTCTTT. Translation: CATSRDGGSQAFF.

In its sample, this clone was seen a few times. The rearrangement links TRBV6-1 to TRBJ2-4; the D call may be TRBD1 or TRBD2 (5 bases each). Germline V gives CDR1 MNHNS, CDR2 SASEGT. The CDR3 totals 14 residues. V lost 6 bases to trimming and J lost 14 bases, with 23 bases between them. In DNA, the CDR3 is TGTGCCAGCAGCCCCAACCCACCCGGGACGCTAAAGTACTTC. It codes for CASSPNPPGTLKYF.

The sample holds a few counts of this clone. The chain has TRBV9 and TRBJ2-3, with 11 bases matching TRBD2. J lost 3 bases, V lost 3 bases, and 3 bases had no gene match. CDR3 length equals 15 residues. Germline-derived CDR1 and CDR2 are SGDLS and YYNGEE. CDR3 sequence: CASSELAGVTDTQYF. DNA of the CDR3: TGTGCCAGCAGCGAACTAGCGGGGGTTACAGATACGCAGTATTTT.

The table lists this clone with a few counts. The chain links TRBV20-1 to TRBJ2-1; no definite D call. Germline V CDR1 and CDR2: DFQATT, SNEGSKA (reference sequence). CDR3 size: 10 residues. With 6 bases removed from V and 15 bases from J, the gap between germline ends came to 15 bases. The CDR3: CSAKASERFF. The CDR3 bases are TGCAGTGCCAAGGCCTCGGAACGGTTCTTC.

V usage is TRBV20-1 and J usage is TRBJ2-1; D unclear. The CDR3 spans 11 residues. CDR1 and CDR2 (germline): DFQATT, SNEGSKA (reference sequence). V was shortened by 6 bases and J by 1 base, with 4 bases between the two germline ends. The CDR3 loop reads CSAGSYNEQFF. The DNA for the CDR3 is TGCAGTGCCGGGTCCTACAATGAGCAGTTCTTC.

CDR3 in amino acids: CASTEAQGQPQHF. In DNA form, the CDR3 reads TGTGCCAGCACTGAAGCCCAGGGTCAGCCCCAGCATTTT. The rearrangement links TRBV6-5 to TRBJ1-5; the D gene is possibly TRBD1 (5 bases). The V end lost 7 bases, the J end lost 6 bases, and 13 bases lay between the germline ends. The CDR3 extends over 13 amino acids. Looked up from germline, CDR1 is MNHEY and CDR2 is SVGAGI.

This clone was seen only a few times. The chain couples TRBV6-1 to TRBJ1-2; no definite D call. This CDR3 is 13 amino acids long. Per the germline V gene, CDR1 is MNHNS and CDR2 is SASEGT. Trimming shortened V by 7 bases and J by 2 bases, and 11 bases separated the two germline ends. The CDR3 coding sequence is TGTGCCAGCAAAGAGGGATTAAACTATGGCTACACCTTC. Protein sequence: CASKEGLNYGYTF.

This clone appeared a few times. The genes are TRBV14 and TRBJ2-1; no definite D call. Germline V gene sequence: CDR1 SGHDN, CDR2 FVKESK. The germline V and J ends were trimmed by 0 bases and 5 bases, with 11 bases remaining between them. This CDR3 region has 15 residues. The CDR3 loop is CASSQEYWSNNEQFF. CDR3 sequence (DNA): TGTGCCAGCAGCCAAGAGTACTGGTCGAACAATGAGCAGTTCTTC.

The table lists this clone with a few counts. The chain is built from TRBV18 and TRBJ2-3; D unclear. This CDR3 region has 11 residues. In germline, CDR1 is KGHSH, CDR2 LQKENI. V was pared by 2 bases and J by 5 bases, with 2 bases between. The CDR3 loop is CASSPVDTQYF. CDR3 bases: TGTGCCAGCTCACCAGTAGATACGCAGTATTTT.

This clone was found once. The V and J genes are TRBV19 and TRBJ1-2; D unclear. The germline V and J ends were trimmed by 10 bases and 12 bases, with 18 bases remaining between them. CDR3 size: 11 residues. CDR1 is LNHDA, CDR2 SQIVND, per germline (reference sequence). In DNA form, the CDR3 reads TGTGCCACCTTCACCGAGAGAGGGAACACCTTC. It codes for CATFTERGNTF.

V usage is TRBV9 and J usage is TRBJ2-1; a weak D match, TRBD2 (6 bases). In germline, CDR1 is SGDLS, CDR2 YYNGEE. This CDR3 contains 14 residues. V was clipped by 3 bases and J by 3 bases, with 10 bases between them. CDR3 sequence (DNA): TGTGCCAGCAGCGGGACTACGGGCTACAATGAGCAGTTCTTC. This encodes CASSGTTGYNEQFF.

This chain uses TRBV6-1 with TRBJ2-7; D is uncertain. The CDR3 sequence is 13 residues long. Germline-derived CDR1 and CDR2 are MNHNS and SASEGT. Trimming stripped 7 bases from V and 3 bases from J, with 13 bases between. This CDR3 reads CASIPGAFYEQYF. The CDR3 DNA reads TGTGCCAGCATCCCCGGAGCATTCTACGAGCAGTACTTC.

On this clone: This specimen includes other DNA sequences encoding the same CDR3. The chain recombines TRBV29-1 with TRBJ1-5, with D tentatively TRBD1 (5 bases). The CDR3 is 14 residues long. Trimming took off 5 bases at V and 2 bases at J, with 13 bases between the two ends. Germline V gene sequence: CDR1 SQVTM, CDR2 ANQGSEA. The CDR3 loop reads CSVRTGFGNQPQHF. The CDR3 region has the DNA TGCAGCGTTCGAACAGGTTTTGGCAATCAGCCCCAGCATTTT. Full variable domain (rest looked up from reference TRBV29-1 and TRBJ1-5): SAVISQKPSRDICQRGTSLTIQCQVDSQVTMMFWYRQQPGQSLTLIATANQGSEATYESGFVIDKFPISRPNLTFSTLTVSNMSPEDSSIYLCSVRTGFGNQPQHFGDGTRLSIL.

This rearrangement joins TRBV7-2 to TRBJ2-3; 7 bases are a match to TRBD1. Losses at the gene ends were 5 bases for V and 2 bases for J; bases not matched to a gene: 10. The CDR3 has 16 residues. Germline V lookup: CDR1 SGHTA, CDR2 FQGNSA. CDR3 DNA: TGTGCCAGCAGCGATCCCGGGACAGACTTCACAGATACGCAGTATTTT. It codes for CASSDPGTDFTDTQYF.

J is TRBJ2-2 and V is TRBV30; no clear D gene. Germline assignment: CDR1 GTSNPN and CDR2 SVGIG (reference sequence). There are 14 residues in the CDR3. Trimming took off 0 bases at V and 6 bases at J, with 11 bases between the two ends. The CDR3 DNA is TGTGCCTGGAGTGTATTTTATTTGGCCGGGGAGCTGTTTTTT. This encodes CAWSVFYLAGELFF.

The chain employs TRBV29-1 and TRBJ2-1; 9 positions agree with TRBD2. V lost 8 bases to trimming and J lost 0 bases; unmatched junction nucleotides: 14. Germline lookup yields CDR1 SQVTM and CDR2 ANQGSEA. CDR3 length: 17 amino acids. The CDR3 sequence is CSPRSAGGPSSYNEQFF. The CDR3 coding sequence is TGCAGCCCTCGTTCTGCGGGGGGGCCGAGCTCCTACAATGAGCAGTTCTTC.